This passage covers 19 T cell receptor beta chains from one sample sequenced in a study of cytomegalovirus exposure and HLA in healthy donors. Primers for the PCR totalled 60 Vbeta and 13 Jbeta. Repertoires were generated with immunoSEQ multiplex PCR, while TCRdb's copy carries only in-frame clones and drops some. The sample has 120,000 to 150,000 clones, 70% to 75% seen once. The source material was PBMCs. Receptors originate from a young woman in good health and CMV-seronegative.

The sample holds one count of this clone. CDR3 in amino acids: CASSTRTGRGYTF. In DNA, the CDR3 is TGTGCCAGTAGTACCAGGACAGGGAGAGGCTACACCTTC. The J gene is TRBJ1-2, the V gene TRBV19; 8 bases fit TRBD1. The V and J ends lost 4 bases and 8 bases, in that order; junction bases with no gene match: 6. Germline CDR1 is LNHDA and CDR2 is SQIVND (reference sequence). CDR3 length: 13 residues.

The rearrangement joins TRBV11-1 to TRBJ2-3, with 8 bases matching TRBD1. V dropped 5 bases and J dropped 4; count of bases not matched to a gene: 20. CDR1 is SGHAT, CDR2 FQDESV, per germline (reference sequence). The CDR3 length is 19 residues. CDR3 residues: CASSVGQASSRRSPDTQYF. The CDR3 DNA reads TGTGCCAGCAGCGTGGGACAGGCCTCGTCCAGGCGCAGCCCAGATACGCAGTATTTT.

The chain employs TRBV28 and TRBJ1-2; TRBD1 might be the D (5 bases). Germline V gene lookup returns CDR1 MDHEN and CDR2 SYDVKM. The CDR3 is made up of 12 amino acids. The ends were cut back, 2 bases at V and 4 bases at J, with 5 bases in the middle. The CDR3 nucleotides read TGTGCCAGCAGTTTACAGGGCTATGGCTACACCTTC. This sequence encodes CASSLQGYGYTF.

Concerning this clone: It is unclear where the CDR3 begins or ends on the DNA, so no DNA is shown, and the CDR3 is as TCRdb lists it. The chain carries TRBV16 and TRBJ1-2; the table gives TRBD1 as D, unverified against the DNA. The CDR3 is 16 residues long, ends included. Germline values: CDR1 KGHSY, CDR2 FQNENV. CDR3: CASSQFGRGTASFRTF.

The chain carries TRBV25-1 and TRBJ1-3; 9 positions agree with TRBD1. The ends lost 8 bases at V and 4 bases at J; junction bases unmatched: 9. The germline V gene has CDR1 MGHDK and CDR2 SYGVNS. The CDR3 is 15 amino acids. The CDR3 loop reads CASWGQGLIGNTIYF. The DNA for the CDR3 is TGTGCCAGCTGGGGACAGGGTCTTATAGGAAACACCATATATTTT. Looking up the rest from reference TRBV25-1 and TRBJ1-3 gives the full variable domain: EADIYQTPRYLVIGTGKKITLECSQTMGHDKMYWYQQDPGMELHLIHYSYGVNSTEKGDLSSESTVSRIRTEHFPLTLESARPSHTSQYLCASWGQGLIGNTIYFGEGSWLTVV.

CDR3 in amino acids: CASSTGQGQEQFF. For the CDR3, the DNA is TGTGCCAGCAGTACGGGACAGGGTCAGGAGCAGTTCTTC. The J gene is TRBJ2-1, the V gene TRBV7-3; 9 bases line up with TRBD1. The CDR3 extends over 13 amino acids. J lost 10 bases, V lost 6 bases, and 7 bases had no gene match. CDR1 and CDR2 from the germline V gene are SGHTA and FQGTGA.

The rearrangement links TRBV9 to TRBJ2-2; perhaps TRBD2 as D (5 bases). V gave up 0 bases and J gave up 6 bases, with 12 bases separating them. The V gene's germline CDR1 is SGDLS and CDR2 YYNGEE. This CDR3 spans 15 amino acids. The CDR3 region is CASSVAGLEAGELFF. CDR3 DNA sequence: TGTGCCAGCAGCGTAGCAGGTCTGGAGGCCGGGGAGCTGTTTTTT.

Only a few counts were recorded for this clone. The chain carries TRBV5-1 and TRBJ1-2; D is possibly TRBD1 (5 bases). V lost 6 bases and J lost 5, with 14 bases in between. Germline assignment: CDR1 SGHRS and CDR2 YFSETQ. CDR3 size: 13 residues. CDR3 loop: CASTGDRLYGYTF. CDR3 in DNA: TGCGCCAGCACCGGTGACAGACTTTATGGCTACACCTTC.

This chain connects TRBV18 to TRBJ1-5, with 12 bases matching TRBD1. The CDR3 is 15 amino acids. The V gene end was trimmed by 6 bases and the J gene end by 6 bases; junction bases not matched to a gene: 6. CDR1 KGHSH and CDR2 LQKENI come from the germline V gene. The DNA for the CDR3 is TGTGCCAGCTCTCCCGGGACAGGGGGCCCTCAGCCCCAGCATTTT. This codes for CASSPGTGGPQPQHF.

V is TRBV28 and J is TRBJ1-1; 8 bases are shared with TRBD1. CDR1 is MDHEN and CDR2 is SYDVKM in the germline V gene. The CDR3 has 16 amino acids. V lost 5 bases to trimming and J lost 6 bases; unmatched junction nucleotides: 14. The CDR3 DNA follows: TGTGCCAGCAGTCCGACGAGACAGGGGCCTAGGGCTGAAGCTTTCTTT. It specifies CASSPTRQGPRAEAFF.

This chain uses TRBV7-8 with TRBJ1-3; D perhaps matches TRBD1 (5 bases). V was trimmed by 5 bases and J by 4 bases, leaving 12 bases between them. The CDR3 totals 14 residues. CDR1 and CDR2 (germline): SGHVS, FQNEAQ. CDR3 region: CASSQGDSGNTIYF. The CDR3 bases are TGTGCCAGCAGCCAAGGAGACAGCGGAAACACCATATATTTT.

This clone occurred a few times. This chain joins TRBV11-2 and TRBJ1-3; 7 nucleotides match TRBD1. Germline-derived CDR1 and CDR2 are SGHAT and FQNNGV. Unmatched junction bases numbered 2, after V lost 3 bases and J lost 0 bases. The CDR3 is 15 amino acids. The CDR3 protein is CASSFGTVSGNTIYF. In nucleotides, the CDR3 is TGTGCCAGCAGCTTCGGGACAGTCTCTGGAAACACCATATATTTT.

This clone was seen just once. The chain links TRBV7-2 to TRBJ2-7; 7 bases line up with TRBD2. J was trimmed by 5 bases and V by 4 bases; bases with no gene match: 5. Germline values: CDR1 SGHTA, CDR2 FQGNSA. The CDR3 extends over 13 amino acids. The CDR3 DNA sequence: TGTGCCAGCAGCTATAGACTAGCCCACGAGCAGTACTTC. It is translated as CASSYRLAHEQYF.

Regarding this clone: The junction does not match germline at one end; this may be a read error. The J gene is TRBJ2-3, the V gene TRBV5-4; D remains ambiguous. In germline, CDR1 is SGHNT, CDR2 YYREEE (reference sequence). The CDR3 is 15 residues long. The DNA of the CDR3 is TGTGCCAGCAGATTGGACCCCCGAGTATCCGATACGCAGTATTTT. It specifies CASRLDPRVSDTQYF.

CDR3 coding DNA: TGTGCCAGCAGCCTCCTCACGACACAAGAGACCCAGTACTTC. This sequence encodes CASSLLTTQETQYF. The chain carries TRBV7-9 and TRBJ2-5, with D hard to call. The ends were cut back, 5 bases at V and 2 bases at J, with 12 bases in the middle. The CDR3 loop spans 14 amino acids. The germline V gene encodes CDR1 SEHNR and CDR2 FQNEAQ (reference sequence).

The chain uses TRBV7-2 and TRBJ1-6; 10 nucleotides agree with TRBD1. Germline V lookup: CDR1 SGHTA, CDR2 FQGNSA. Losses at the gene ends were 1 base for V and 5 bases for J; bases not matched to a gene: 2. The CDR3 consists of 16 residues. CDR3 residues: CASSLGTGGHNSPLHF. In DNA form, the CDR3 reads TGTGCCAGCAGCTTAGGGACAGGGGGGCATAATTCACCCCTCCACTTT.

The rearrangement joins TRBV27 to TRBJ1-6; perhaps TRBD1 as D (5 bases). Trimming took 7 bases from V and 7 from J, leaving 17 bases between them. The CDR3 spans 15 residues. The germline gives CDR1 MNHEY, CDR2 SMNVEV (reference sequence). In nucleotides, the CDR3 is TGTGCCAGCACCCGGGGAGGGACCCGCAATTCACCCCTCCACTTT. Its protein is CASTRGGTRNSPLHF.

The chain uses TRBV28 and TRBJ1-1; D possibly corresponds to TRBD1 (5 bases). V dropped 1 base and J dropped 3 bases, with 6 bases sitting between them. The CDR3 spans 13 residues. Germline CDR1 reads MDHEN; CDR2 reads SYDVKM. CDR3 amino acids: CASSLSGYTEAFF. The CDR3, as DNA: TGTGCCAGCAGTTTATCAGGGTACACTGAAGCTTTCTTT.

V is TRBV29-1 and J is TRBJ1-6, with 10 bases lining up with TRBD1. Trimming removed 6 bases from V and 9 bases from J; junction bases left unmatched: 2. Germline V gene sequence: CDR1 SQVTM, CDR2 ANQGSEA. The CDR3 covers 12 residues. In DNA, the CDR3 is TGCAGCGTCGGGGACAGGGGTTCACCCCTCCACTTT. It encodes CSVGDRGSPLHF.